These T cell receptor beta chains were read from a single sample in a study of regulatory T cells in long-lasting Graves disease. From the multiplex PCR reads, TCRdb called clonotypes with MiXCR, one entry per CDR3 protein. This sample carries about 420,000 distinct CDR3 sequences, approximately 16% of them seen once, and the ten largest clones take around a quarter. Another study also made use of these data, one on T cells in Graves' hyperthyroidism and ophthalmopathy.

Sequenced material: peripheral blood mononuclear cells (PBMCs), taken at new diagnosis, from a patient treated with antithyroid drugs. Every receptor here comes from a woman aged 18-29 years with Graves disease. Both conserved end residues are part of each CDR3. D genes are given only for firm matches. Rows may omit the clone size; those that give it use once, few, many or a size class.

j_call d_call v_call clone_size cdr3_nt cdr3_aa
TRBJ2-7 . TRBV12-3/TRBV12-4 . TGTGCCAGCAGTTTACCATACCCCCCTAAGCCAGGGGAAGAGTACGAGCAGTACTTC CASSLPYPPKPGEEYEQYF
TRBJ1-1 TRBD1 TRBV20-1 . TGCAGTGCTAGAGGATCTGGGACAGGGAGGAGAACTGAAGCTTTCTTT CSARGSGTGRRTEAFF
TRBJ2-1 . TRBV29-1 few TGCAGCGTGCGGAGGGGGAGTGAGCAGTTCTTC CSVRRGSEQFF
TRBJ2-1 . TRBV3-1 many TGTGCCAGCAGCCAAAATCAGGGAAGTTTCGAGATCTTC CASSQNQGSFEIF
TRBJ1-1 TRBD1 TRBV27 many TGTGCCAGCAGTTGGGACAGGGGGCTGGAAGCTTTCTTT CASSWDRGLEAFF
TRBJ2-7 . TRBV20-1 few TGCAGTGCTAGACCCAGGGCCTCCTACGAGCAGTACTTC CSARPRASYEQYF
TRBJ2-3 TRBD2 TRBV9 many TGTGCCAGCAGCCCACTGGGAGGGCTTACTAGCACAGATACGCAGTATTTT CASSPLGGLTSTDTQYF
TRBJ2-7 TRBD2 TRBV28 . TGTGCCAGCAGTCCACAACTAGCGGGAGGGCCCTACGAGCAGTACTTC CASSPQLAGGPYEQYF
TRBJ2-7 TRBD1 TRBV12-3/TRBV12-4 . TGTGCCAGCAGTCGACAGGGTGGCTCCTACGAGCAGTACTTC CASSRQGGSYEQYF
TRBJ1-2 TRBD1 TRBV6-2/TRBV6-3 . TGTGCCGCCCGGGACAGGTTCAACTATGGCTACACCTTC CAARDRFNYGYTF
TRBJ2-5 . TRBV20-1 many TGCAGTGCTACTTGGGAGACCCAGTACTTC CSATWETQYF
TRBJ1-5 . TRBV2 . TGTGCCAACAGTGAAGGGGGACGGAGAAGCAATCAGCCCCAGCATTTT CANSEGGRRSNQPQHF
TRBJ2-3 TRBD1 TRBV5-1 few TGCGCCAGCAGCCCGATGCTGACAGGGTCGGCAGATACGCAGTATTTT CASSPMLTGSADTQYF
TRBJ1-2 . TRBV30 many TGTGCCTGGAGTGTACTCGACAGCGCAGGTGGCTACACCTTC CAWSVLDSAGGYTF
TRBJ2-7 . TRBV20-1 few TGCAGTGCTAGGGCTTACGAGCAGTACTTC CSARAYEQYF
TRBJ2-7 TRBD2 TRBV20-1 many TGCAGTGCTAAAAGGCTAGCGGGATTCCACGAGCAGTACTTC CSAKRLAGFHEQYF
TRBJ1-3 . TRBV15 many TGTGCCACCAGCAGGCCATCCACCTCGAACACCATATATTTT CATSRPSTSNTIYF
TRBJ2-1 TRBD1 TRBV27 . TGTGCCAGCAGTTTAATGGGACAGGGCCTTTACAATGAGCAGTTCTTC CASSLMGQGLYNEQFF
TRBJ2-5 TRBD2 TRBV11-3 many TGTGCCAGCAGCCCGGGTTTAGCGGGGAACCAAGAGACCCAGTACTTC CASSPGLAGNQETQYF
TRBJ2-7 TRBD1 TRBV20-1 many TGCAGTGTTATACAGGGGATAACCTACGAGCAGTACTTC CSVIQGITYEQYF